This T cell receptor beta chain is from a study of blood T cell repertoires in COVID-19. As for the study in general: COVID-19 samples from acute and convalescent phases originated in the United States, Italy and Spain. PBMCs, B-cell-depleted T cells, or T cells provided the cDNA or gDNA that made up the material.

In the original analysis: Amplified reference gene primers provided the basis for estimating nucleated cell counts. The data were produced by immunoSEQ multiplex PCR, yet TCRdb's version contains in-frame clones alone and is incomplete. V, J and clone size are taken as reported in that table, and D and trimming were inferred from the DNA itself. The data show more than 65,000 clones, over 70% seen once. Trimming cost V 6 bases and J 7 bases; bases outside gene matches: 1. The CDR3 runs 14 residues. Germline-derived CDR1 and CDR2 are WSHSY and SAAADI. The origin of this receptor is a woman between 65 and 79 years old with acute or convalescent COVID-19. Sequencing used peripheral blood. The V call is TRBV10-2, the J call TRBJ1-6; 12 bases are shared with TRBD1. CDR3 nucleotides: TGCGCCAGCAGCGGGACAGGGGGCAATTCACCCCTCCACTTT. It translates to CASSGTGGNSPLHF.